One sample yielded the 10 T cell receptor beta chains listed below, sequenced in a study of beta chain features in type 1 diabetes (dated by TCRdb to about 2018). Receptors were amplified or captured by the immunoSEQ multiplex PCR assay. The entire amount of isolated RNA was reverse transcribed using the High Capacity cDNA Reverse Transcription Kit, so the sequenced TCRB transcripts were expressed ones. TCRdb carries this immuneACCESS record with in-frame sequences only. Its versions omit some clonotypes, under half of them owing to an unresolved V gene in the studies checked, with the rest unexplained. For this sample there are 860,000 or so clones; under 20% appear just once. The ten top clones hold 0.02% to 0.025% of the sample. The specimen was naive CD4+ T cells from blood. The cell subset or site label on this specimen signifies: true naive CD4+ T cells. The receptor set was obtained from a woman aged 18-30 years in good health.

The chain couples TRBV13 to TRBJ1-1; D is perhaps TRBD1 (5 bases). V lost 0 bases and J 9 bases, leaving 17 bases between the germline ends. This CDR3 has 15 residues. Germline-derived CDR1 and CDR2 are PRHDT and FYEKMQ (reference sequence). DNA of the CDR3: TGTGCCAGCAGCTTAGGCCGAGGGACCCCCCTGAAAGCTTTCTTT. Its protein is CASSLGRGTPLKAFF.

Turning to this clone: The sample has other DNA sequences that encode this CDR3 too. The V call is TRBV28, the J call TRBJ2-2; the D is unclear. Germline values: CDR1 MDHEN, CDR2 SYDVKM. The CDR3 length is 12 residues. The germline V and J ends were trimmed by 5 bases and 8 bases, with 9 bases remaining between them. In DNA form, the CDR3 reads TGTGCCAGCAGTAGAGCGACGGGGGAGCTGTTTTTT. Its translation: CASSRATGELFF.

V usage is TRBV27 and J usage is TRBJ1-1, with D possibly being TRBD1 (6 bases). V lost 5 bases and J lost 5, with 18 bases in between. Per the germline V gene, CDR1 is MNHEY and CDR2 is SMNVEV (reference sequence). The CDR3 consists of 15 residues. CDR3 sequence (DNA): TGTGCCAGCAGTCCCACAGGGAAGGTGTTTACTGAAGCTTTCTTT. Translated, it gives CASSPTGKVFTEAFF.

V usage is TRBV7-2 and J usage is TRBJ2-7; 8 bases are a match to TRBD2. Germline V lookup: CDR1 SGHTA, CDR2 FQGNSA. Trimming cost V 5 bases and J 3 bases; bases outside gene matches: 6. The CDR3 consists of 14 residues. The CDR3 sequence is CASSPWRGDYEQYF. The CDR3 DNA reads TGTGCCAGCAGCCCCTGGCGGGGGGACTACGAGCAGTACTTC.

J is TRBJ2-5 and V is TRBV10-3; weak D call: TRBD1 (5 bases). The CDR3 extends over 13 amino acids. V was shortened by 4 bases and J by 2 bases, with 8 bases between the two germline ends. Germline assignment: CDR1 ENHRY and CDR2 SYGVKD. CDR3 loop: CAISGQFQETQYF. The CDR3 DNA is TGTGCCATCAGTGGACAGTTTCAAGAGACCCAGTACTTC.

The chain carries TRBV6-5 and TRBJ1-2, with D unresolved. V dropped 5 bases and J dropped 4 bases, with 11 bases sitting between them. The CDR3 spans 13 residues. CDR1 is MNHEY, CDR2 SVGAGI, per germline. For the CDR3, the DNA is TGTGCCAGCAGTACCCCGGACGGCTATGGCTACACCTTC. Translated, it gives CASSTPDGYGYTF.

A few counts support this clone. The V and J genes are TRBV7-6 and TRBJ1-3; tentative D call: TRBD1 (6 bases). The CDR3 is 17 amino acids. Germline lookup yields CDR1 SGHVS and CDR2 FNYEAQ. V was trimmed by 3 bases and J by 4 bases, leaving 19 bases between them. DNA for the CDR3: TGTGCCAGCAGCTTTGGGCCTTTACAGGGAGGCGGAAACACCATATATTTT. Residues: CASSFGPLQGGGNTIYF.

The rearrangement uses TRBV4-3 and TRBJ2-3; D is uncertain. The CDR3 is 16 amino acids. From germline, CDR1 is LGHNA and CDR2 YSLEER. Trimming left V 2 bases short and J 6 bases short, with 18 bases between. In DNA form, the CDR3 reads TGCGCCAGCAGCCAAAAGGTTCCTACGCCGGGCGATACGCAGTATTTT. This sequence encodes CASSQKVPTPGDTQYF.

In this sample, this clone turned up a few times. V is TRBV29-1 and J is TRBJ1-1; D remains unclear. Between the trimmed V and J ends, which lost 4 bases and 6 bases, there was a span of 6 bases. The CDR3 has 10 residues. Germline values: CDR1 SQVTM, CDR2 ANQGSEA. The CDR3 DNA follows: TGCAGCGTTGGGTCCCCTGAAGCTTTCTTT. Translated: CSVGSPEAFF.

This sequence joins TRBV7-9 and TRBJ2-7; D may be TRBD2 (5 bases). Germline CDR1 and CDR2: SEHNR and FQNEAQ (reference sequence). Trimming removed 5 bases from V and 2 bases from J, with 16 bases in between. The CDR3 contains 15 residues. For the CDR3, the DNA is TGTGCCAGCAGCGGCGGCGAGGGCAGTCCCTACGAGCAGTACTTC. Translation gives CASSGGEGSPYEQYF.